This T cell receptor (beta chain) was retrieved from a study of blood T cells in healthy people across ages. At the level of the study: Per every two T cells, about one barcoded beta molecule was captured by template switching.

The authors ran a second PCR of roughly 6 to 12 cycles using a sample-barcoded 5' primer and a J-beta primer mix. Each cDNA molecule received a tag from a template-switch adaptor that had 12 random nucleotides. All samples yielded 2.5 million or more CDR3-containing paired-end reads. TCRdb re-called the 5' RACE reads through MiXCR, storing one row per CDR3 protein. The repertoire has roughly 680,000 distinct CDR3 sequences, about 51% of them found once; the top ten carry roughly 14%. General study points: Strong correlation existed between TCR beta diversity and naive T cell percentage.

Note on this clonotype: No antigen is known for it.

CDR1 is SEHNR and CDR2 is FQNEAQ in the germline V gene (reference sequence). The CDR3 sequence is 13 residues long. The sequenced sample consisted of blood. This receptor was identified in an elderly woman in good health. The chain recombines TRBV7-9 with TRBJ2-4; 10 nucleotides align to TRBD1. The J call is in doubt because the DNA end fits TRBJ2-7 better. Here the CDR3 reads CASRGGQGYEQYF. CDR3 sequence (DNA): TGTGCCAGCAGGGGGGGACAGGGGTACGAGCAGTACTTC.